The 13 T cell receptor beta chains below were found in one sample sequenced in a study of blood T cells in healthy people across ages. A J-beta primer mix and a sample-barcoded 5' primer were used in a second PCR of about 6 to 12 cycles. TCRdb passed the 5' RACE reads through MiXCR, listing each CDR3 protein once. The sample lists fewer than 1,000,000 distinct CDR3 sequences, around 42% occurring once. The sample consisted of blood. The source is a man in his 60s in good health.

This clonotype was recorded a few times. The chain carries TRBV20-1 and TRBJ2-3, with 7 bases matching TRBD2. This CDR3 is 13 amino acids long. Germline lookup yields CDR1 DFQATT and CDR2 SNEGSKA (reference sequence). V dropped 5 bases and J dropped 0; count of bases not matched to a gene: 2. CDR3 DNA: TGCAGTGCTCAAGCGGGAAGCACAGATACGCAGTATTTT. This gives the protein CSAQAGSTDTQYF.

The table lists this clonotype with a few counts. The chain employs TRBV10-3 and TRBJ1-1; D possibly corresponds to TRBD1 (5 bases). This CDR3 has 17 amino acids. Between the trimmed V and J ends, which lost 8 bases and 0 bases, there was a span of 22 bases. CDR1 ENHRY and CDR2 SYGVKD come from the germline V gene. In DNA form, the CDR3 reads TGTGCCATCGGGAGCGTTCCGGGGGGGAGCATGAACACTGAAGCTTTCTTT. It is translated as CAIGSVPGGSMNTEAFF.

The chain joins TRBV27 to TRBJ1-6; D possibly corresponds to TRBD1 (5 bases). This CDR3 is built from 14 residues. The germline CDR1 and CDR2 sequences are MNHEY and SMNVEV (reference sequence). The V gene lost 5 bases and the J gene lost 7 bases, with 12 bases spanning the gap. CDR3: CASSEGRTNSPLHF. Written as DNA, the CDR3 is TGTGCCAGCAGTGAGGGACGGACAAATTCACCCCTCCACTTT.

The chain recombines TRBV7-2 with TRBJ1-5; D is unresolved. In germline, CDR1 is SGHTA, CDR2 FQGNSA. Trimming removed 4 bases from V and 5 bases from J, with 12 bases in between. This CDR3 contains 14 residues. The CDR3 reads CASSSPLRDQPQHF. The DNA for the CDR3 is TGTGCCAGCAGCTCCCCCCTGCGAGATCAGCCCCAGCATTTT.

The chain employs TRBV6-5 and TRBJ1-6; the D gene is possibly TRBD1 (6 bases). The CDR3 loop spans 13 amino acids. CDR1 MNHEY and CDR2 SVGAGI come from the germline V gene. The V and J ends lost 5 bases and 9 bases respectively, with 11 bases between them. The CDR3 DNA sequence: TGTGCCAGCAGTGCCGGGACAACTTCACCCCTCCACTTT. It yields the protein CASSAGTTSPLHF.

Only a few counts were recorded for this clonotype. The chain combines TRBV15 with TRBJ2-4; D unclear. Germline-derived CDR1 and CDR2 are LNHNV and YYDKDF (reference sequence). This CDR3 contains 17 residues. The germline V and J ends were trimmed by 0 bases and 1 base, with 13 bases remaining between them. The CDR3 region has the DNA TGTGCCACCAGCAGAGAGGTGGGGAAGGGCGCCAAAAACATTCAGTACTTC. This codes for CATSREVGKGAKNIQYF.

The V call is TRBV29-1, the J call TRBJ1-1, with a weak D call TRBD1 (5 bases). CDR1 is SQVTM and CDR2 is ANQGSEA in the germline V gene. This CDR3 is 13 amino acids long. Trimming took 7 bases from V and 2 from J, leaving 14 bases between them. The CDR3 sequence: CSGQRGSNTEAFF. The DNA of the CDR3 is TGCAGCGGTCAACGGGGGTCTAACACTGAAGCTTTCTTT.

The CDR3: CSARGQGGSHEKLFF. For the CDR3, the DNA is TGCAGTGCTAGAGGCCAAGGGGGTTCCCATGAAAAACTGTTTTTT. This chain links TRBV20-1 with TRBJ1-4; D is possibly TRBD1 (6 bases). The V gene's germline CDR1 is DFQATT and CDR2 SNEGSKA (reference sequence). V lost 1 base and J 6 bases, leaving 15 bases between the germline ends. This CDR3 spans 15 amino acids.

This clonotype has a handful of counts. The rearrangement joins TRBV6-6 to TRBJ1-5; TRBD1 matches 9 bases. V was clipped by 6 bases and J by 2 bases; unmatched bases: 5. This CDR3 has 15 amino acids. CDR1 MNHNY and CDR2 SVGAGI come from the germline V gene (reference sequence). This CDR3 is CASRRQGVGNQPQHF. For the CDR3, the DNA is TGTGCCAGCAGAAGACAGGGGGTAGGCAATCAGCCCCAGCATTTT.

In its sample, this clonotype was seen a few times. The chain couples TRBV12-3 or TRBV12-4 to TRBJ1-3; tentative D call: TRBD1 (5 bases). The CDR3 consists of 16 residues. With 7 bases removed from V and 3 bases from J, the gap between germline ends came to 19 bases. The CDR3 reads CASTPDRLHFGNTIYF. The CDR3 nucleotides read TGTGCCAGCACCCCCGACAGACTCCACTTTGGAAACACCATATATTTT.

This chain joins TRBV7-9 and TRBJ1-2; D is unresolved. V dropped 2 bases and J dropped 6 bases, with 7 bases sitting between them. Germline lookup yields CDR1 SEHNR and CDR2 FQNEAQ (reference sequence). This CDR3 has 12 amino acids. The CDR3 region has the DNA TGTGCCAGCAGCTTATTCGGAGATGGCTACACCTTC. Residues: CASSLFGDGYTF.

Points on this clonotype: This may be a read error, as it is one base from a much larger clone. The chain joins TRBV2 to TRBJ1-2; D is perhaps TRBD1 (6 bases). The CDR3 has 12 amino acids. V was shortened by 10 bases and J by 3 bases, with 12 bases between the two germline ends. The germline V gene encodes CDR1 SNHLY and CDR2 FYNNEI. The CDR3 DNA sequence: TGTGCCAACAGCTACAGGGACTATGGCTACACCTTC. Protein sequence: CANSYRDYGYTF.

This chain links TRBV10-3 with TRBJ2-3; TRBD2 aligns across 12 bases. The CDR3 runs to 14 residues. CDR1 is ENHRY, CDR2 SYGVKD, per germline. V dropped 6 bases and J dropped 6; count of bases not matched to a gene: 4. The DNA for the CDR3 is TGTGCCATCAGGGCGGGACTAGCGGGTGATACGCAGTATTTT. Residues: CAIRAGLAGDTQYF.